Below, one T cell receptor (beta chain) is given with its context. Its target is unknown. The source of the sample is a study of cytomegalovirus exposure and HLA in healthy donors. Study-wide points: Excluded: some indistinguishable V segments such as TRBV6-2 and TRBV6-3. In a later analysis, CMV-associated beta chains were mostly HLA-associated, it appeared. As immune exposure information, only CMV serostatus was available. Presence/absence analyses assumed roughly uniform sequencing depth across donors.

The junction had 7 bases not matched to a gene; V was cut back by 3 bases and J by 3 bases. This CDR3 contains 15 residues. Germline V gene sequence: CDR1 GTSNPN, CDR2 SVGIG (reference sequence). 60 Vbeta and 13 Jbeta primers were used in PCR. TCRdb's copy holds only in-frame clones and misses some; the assay was immunoSEQ multiplex PCR. The sample data list tens of thousands of clones. This sequence was found in a man aged 50 to 59 in good health and CMV-seronegative. Sequencing was performed on PBMCs. V usage is TRBV30 and J usage is TRBJ1-3; TRBD1 aligns across 8 bases. This chain's CDR3 is CAWSAWTGLGNTIYF. Here the CDR3 DNA reads TGTGCCTGGAGCGCGTGGACAGGGCTTGGAAACACCATATATTTT.